One and the same sample provided the 22 T cell receptor beta chains below, sequenced in a study of blood T cell repertoires in COVID-19. Clones were sequenced by immunoSEQ multiplex PCR, and TCRdb holds only the in-frame ones, with some missing. The repertoire holds 95,000 to 150,000 clones, with approximately 80% as singletons. The sequencing input was peripheral blood. Receptor source: a human donor in a cohort sampled during active COVID-19.

The chain couples TRBV5-4 to TRBJ1-2; 9 bases are shared with TRBD1. CDR1 and CDR2 (germline): SGHNT, YYREEE (reference sequence). The CDR3 sequence is 14 residues long. V gave up 4 bases and J gave up 9 bases; unmatched junction bases: 10. The CDR3, as DNA: TGTGCCAGCAGCCCGCAGAAACAGGGGGCTAGCTACACCTTC. Its protein product is CASSPQKQGASYTF.

CDR3 residues: CASSEWGTGGTSGYGYTF. DNA of the CDR3: TGTGCCAGCAGTGAATGGGGGACAGGGGGTACTAGCGGATATGGCTACACCTTC. This rearrangement joins TRBV25-1 to TRBJ1-2; 11 nucleotides line up with TRBD1. The CDR3 sequence is 18 residues long. CDR1 and CDR2 (germline): MGHDK, SYGVNS. V gave up 1 base and J gave up 5 bases; unmatched junction bases: 12.

In this sample, this clone turned up once. This chain joins TRBV7-3 and TRBJ1-3; D not resolved. Germline V gene lookup returns CDR1 SGHTA and CDR2 FQGTGA. The CDR3 extends over 14 amino acids. The germline V and J ends were trimmed by 5 bases and 0 bases, with 8 bases remaining between them. The DNA of the CDR3 is TGTGCCAGCAGCCGTACCGGCTCTGGAAACACCATATATTTT. Amino acid sequence: CASSRTGSGNTIYF.

The genes are TRBV6-1 and TRBJ2-7, with D unresolved. The CDR3 is 13 amino acids. V shed 2 bases and J shed 7 bases, with 12 bases lying between them. Germline CDR1 MNHNS, CDR2 SASEGT. The CDR3: CASSESGTFEQYF. CDR3 nucleotide sequence: TGTGCCAGCAGTGAATCAGGCACATTTGAGCAGTACTTC.

This clone was detected a few times. CDR3 residues: CAWRKPLGDEQFF. The CDR3 DNA reads TGTGCCTGGAGAAAGCCCCTAGGGGATGAGCAGTTCTTC. The chain combines TRBV30 with TRBJ2-1; D is perhaps TRBD1 (5 bases). CDR3 length: 13 residues. With 3 bases removed from V and 8 bases from J, the gap between germline ends came to 14 bases. Germline values: CDR1 GTSNPN, CDR2 SVGIG (reference sequence).

This clone was detected only once. The chain recombines TRBV10-3 with TRBJ1-5, with D perhaps matching TRBD1 (5 bases). V lost 0 bases to trimming and J lost 7 bases, with 10 bases between them. Per germline, CDR1 ENHRY and CDR2 SYGVKD. CDR3 length: 14 residues. The CDR3 nucleotides read TGTGCCATCAGTGAGTCGAAGGGGCGGCAGCCCCAGCATTTT. Translated: CAISESKGRQPQHF.

The chain uses TRBV4-2 and TRBJ2-7; the D gene is possibly TRBD2 (6 bases). CDR3 size: 13 residues. With 6 bases removed from V and 1 base from J, the gap between germline ends came to 10 bases. Germline CDR1 reads LGHNA; CDR2 reads YNFKEQ. For the CDR3, the DNA is TGTGCCAGCAGGGAGGGCCGGTCCTACGAGCAGTACTTC. This translates into CASREGRSYEQYF.

This chain joins TRBV3-1 (or the pseudogene TRBV3-2) and TRBJ1-1; D is possibly TRBD1 (5 bases). Germline V gene sequence: CDR1 LGHDT, CDR2 YNNKEL (reference sequence). The CDR3 extends over 12 amino acids. Trimming removed 2 bases from V and 5 bases from J, with 6 bases in between. The CDR3 DNA reads TGTGCCAGCAGCCAACAGGGAACTGAAGCTTTCTTT. Translated, it gives CASSQQGTEAFF.

The J gene is TRBJ1-2, the V gene TRBV4-1, with D possibly being TRBD1 (6 bases). This CDR3 is built from 15 residues. Looked up from germline, CDR1 is MGHRA and CDR2 is YSYEKL. V was clipped by 0 bases and J by 6 bases, with 14 bases between them. The DNA of the CDR3 is TGCGCCAGCAGCCAAGATTTACAGGGATCAAATGGCTACACCTTC. Its translation is CASSQDLQGSNGYTF.

The chain joins TRBV28 to TRBJ1-3; D unresolved. The CDR3 sequence is 13 residues long. Deletions cut 5 bases from V and 7 bases from J, with 12 bases between. Germline CDR1 MDHEN, CDR2 SYDVKM. The CDR3 is CASSIPLENTIYF. CDR3 in DNA: TGTGCCAGCAGTATCCCCCTGGAGAACACCATATATTTT.

This clone was seen a few times. V gene TRBV27 combines with J gene TRBJ2-7, with 9 bases matching TRBD1. CDR1 and CDR2 from the germline V gene are MNHEY and SMNVEV (reference sequence). The length of the CDR3 is 13 residues. Trimming cost V 4 bases and J 4 bases; bases outside gene matches: 2. The CDR3 sequence is CASSYRGRYEQYF. As DNA, the CDR3 is TGTGCCAGCAGTTACAGGGGGCGGTACGAGCAGTACTTC.

The chain recombines TRBV5-1 with TRBJ2-7; 7 nucleotides match TRBD1. CDR3 length equals 13 residues. Trimming cost V 0 bases and J 4 bases; bases outside gene matches: 1. Germline-derived CDR1 and CDR2 are SGHRS and YFSETQ. CDR3 DNA sequence: TGCGCCAGCAGCTTGGAACAGGGGTACGAGCAGTACTTC. Translated, it gives CASSLEQGYEQYF.

The CDR3 DNA reads TGTGCCAGCAGTTTAGGAGGGGGCAACGACGAGCAGTACTTC. This gives the protein CASSLGGGNDEQYF. J is TRBJ2-7 and V is TRBV28; weak D call: TRBD1 (7 bases). The CDR3 sequence is 14 residues long. V shed 2 bases and J shed 5 bases, with 13 bases lying between them. Germline CDR1 is MDHEN and CDR2 is SYDVKM.

This chain connects TRBV9 to TRBJ2-7, with D possibly TRBD1 on 6 matching bases. Germline-derived CDR1 and CDR2 are SGDLS and YYNGEE. V gave up 0 bases and J gave up 6 bases, with 16 bases separating them. This CDR3 is 15 amino acids long. Here the CDR3 DNA reads TGTGCCAGCAGCGTAGTGGAAGGGAAAGGGGGCGAGCAGTACTTC. This codes for CASSVVEGKGGEQYF.

J is TRBJ2-7 and V is TRBV5-1, with a weak D call TRBD2 (5 bases). V lost 2 bases, J lost 0 bases, and 6 bases lay in between. CDR3 size: 13 residues. Germline values: CDR1 SGHRS, CDR2 YFSETQ. CDR3 residues: CASSFEGSYEQYF. The CDR3 nucleotides are TGCGCCAGCAGCTTCGAGGGCTCCTACGAGCAGTACTTC.

Comment on this clone: A much larger clone differs from this one at a single base, so this may be a read error. V usage is TRBV5-6 and J usage is TRBJ2-7; D remains ambiguous. V was pared by 2 bases and J by 3 bases, with 3 bases between. The CDR3 has 11 amino acids. Per the germline V gene, CDR1 is SGHDT and CDR2 is YYEEEE. CDR3 region: CASSFNYEQYF. Written as DNA, the CDR3 is TGTGCCAGCAGCTTTAACTACGAGCAGTACTTC.

Written as DNA, the CDR3 is TGTGCCAGCAGCCACGACAGCTCCTACGAGCAGTACTTC. Its protein is CASSHDSSYEQYF. The chain combines TRBV3-1 (or the pseudogene TRBV3-2) with TRBJ2-7, with D tentatively TRBD1 (5 bases). Trimming stripped 3 bases from V and 0 bases from J, with 6 bases between. CDR3 size: 13 residues. CDR1 and CDR2 (germline): LGHDT, YNNKEL (reference sequence).

The rearrangement links TRBV3-1 (or the pseudogene TRBV3-2) to TRBJ2-7, with 7 nucleotides matching TRBD1. This CDR3 is 14 amino acids long. The germline V gene encodes CDR1 LGHDT and CDR2 YNNKEL (reference sequence). V gave up 4 bases and J gave up 2 bases; unmatched junction bases: 5. CDR3 amino acids: CASSPGTETYEQYF. The CDR3 coding sequence is TGTGCCAGCAGCCCCGGGACAGAAACCTACGAGCAGTACTTC.

The CDR3 protein is CASSPSGGDQETQYF. CDR3 in DNA: TGTGCCAGCAGCCCGTCGGGAGGGGACCAAGAGACCCAGTACTTC. This chain links TRBV11-3 with TRBJ2-5; 8 nucleotides match TRBD2. The germline gives CDR1 SGHNT, CDR2 YENEEA. V shed 5 bases and J 0 bases; nucleotides not matched to a gene: 5. This CDR3 is 15 amino acids long.

The V and J genes are TRBV14 and TRBJ1-2; D remains ambiguous. The CDR3 is 15 amino acids. The V gene lost 0 bases and the J gene lost 8 bases, with 16 bases spanning the gap. Germline V CDR1 and CDR2: SGHDN, FVKESK. This CDR3 reads CASSQEGVPQRGYTF. The DNA of the CDR3 is TGTGCCAGCAGCCAAGAGGGTGTTCCCCAGCGCGGCTACACCTTC.

The chain recombines TRBV7-2 with TRBJ2-3, with D possibly being TRBD1 (5 bases). The V end was cut by 1 base, the J end by 3 bases, with 8 bases between. The CDR3 consists of 14 residues. CDR1 is SGHTA and CDR2 is FQGNSA in the germline V gene. DNA for the CDR3: TGTGCCAGCAGCTTAGATACAGGAACAGATACGCAGTATTTT. Amino acid sequence: CASSLDTGTDTQYF.

The V call is TRBV18, the J call TRBJ1-2; 9 nucleotides agree with TRBD1. CDR1 and CDR2 (germline): KGHSH, LQKENI. J was trimmed by 3 bases and V by 2 bases; bases with no gene match: 10. This CDR3 has 17 amino acids. The CDR3 bases are TGTGCCAGCTCACCAAGGCACAGGGGGCATGATGACTATGGCTACACCTTC. Translation: CASSPRHRGHDDYGYTF. The entire variable domain, with the rest obtained from reference TRBV18 and TRBJ1-2, is as follows: NAGVMQNPRHLVRRRGQEARLRCSPMKGHSHVYWYRQLPEEGLKFMVYLQKENIIDESGMPKERFSAEFPKEGPSILRIQQVVRGDSAAYFCASSPRHRGHDDYGYTFGSGTRLTVV.